This TCR beta chain was found in a study of Graves' ophthalmopathy and Graves' hyperthyroidism. This clonotype has at least ten counts. Looked up from germline, CDR1 is MNHEY and CDR2 is SMNVEV (reference sequence). CDR3 length: 15 residues. The germline V and J ends were trimmed by 0 bases and 4 bases, with 12 bases remaining between them. The study amplified TCR beta CDR3 regions using RNA transcripts. Second-round multiplex PCR followed a first-round RT-PCR using HTBI primers. A single record per CDR3 protein comes from TCRdb applying MiXCR to the multiplex PCR reads. The sample carries fewer than 600,000 distinct CDR3 sequences, approximately 15% recorded once.

The chain uses TRBV27 and TRBJ2-5; the D gene is possibly TRBD2 (5 bases). This receptor was taken from a woman in her thirties with Graves' ophthalmopathy. The sequenced sample was blood. The CDR3 here is CASSLSSGSGETQYF. DNA for the CDR3: TGTGCCAGCAGTTTATCATCTGGGAGCGGAGAGACCCAGTACTTC.